This T cell receptor beta chain was profiled in a study of OX40 agonist ivuxolimab in advanced cancers. Study context: Patients were dosed with the agonistic anti-OX40 (CD134) antibody ivuxolimab. Findings of the study overall: The 0.1-3.0 mg/kg partial responders had among the lowest clonal expansion. Circulating CD4+ and CD8+ T cells showed clonal expansion by week 6 at 0.1 to 3.0 mg/kg.

Comment on this clone: The antigen is undetermined.

Sampled blood was obtained at baseline, cycle 4 day 1, and cycle 7 day 1. Assay: immunoSEQ multiplex PCR; the TCRdb copy retains only in-frame clones and omits some. This repertoire shows tens of thousands of clones, about nine tenths found once; its top ten account for 0.65% to 0.7%. V lost 4 bases to trimming and J lost 4 bases, with 11 bases between them. The CDR3 is 14 residues long. Germline assignment: CDR1 SGDLS and CDR2 YYNGEE. The source of this sequence is an adult with an advanced solid tumor such as melanoma, head and neck, liver or kidney cancer. This chain joins TRBV9 and TRBJ2-2; D ambiguous. The material was CD4+ or CD8+ T cells sorted from blood, obtained in a trial of the OX40 agonist ivuxolimab. The CDR3 here is CASSTTSTTGELFF. DNA of the CDR3: TGTGCCAGCAGCACTACGTCAACCACCGGGGAGCTGTTTTTT.